A selection of T cell receptor beta chains follows, all from one sample in a study of CD8+CD57+ T cells in acquired aplastic anemia. TCRdb re-called the reads with MiXCR, one entry per CDR3 protein. The sample lists around 200,000 distinct CDR3 sequences, approximately 60% occurring once. The sample was sorted CD4+, CD8+, or CD8+CD57+ T cells (not recorded which) from PBMCs. These receptors originate from a human donor with aplastic anemia. Both conserved end residues are part of each CDR3. The D gene is left open where the match is weak. A row's size may be missing; if present it is once, few, many or a size class.

CDR3 DNA	CDR3 protein	V gene	J gene	clone size	D gene
TGTGCCAGTAGTATCGGACAGGGGCATTACTATGGCTACACCTTC	CASSIGQGHYYGYTF	TRBV19	TRBJ1-2	NA	TRBD1
TGTGCCAGCAGTCCTCACGACTTAGCCAAAAACATTCAGTACTTC	CASSPHDLAKNIQYF	TRBV6-5	TRBJ2-4	many	NA
TGTGCCAGCAGTTTTACGGCAGCTTTCTCCTACGAGCAGTACTTC	CASSFTAAFSYEQYF	TRBV12-3/TRBV12-4	TRBJ2-7	once	NA
TGTGCCACCAGTGGCACTAGCGGTGAGACCTACAATGAGCAGTTCTTC	CATSGTSGETYNEQFF	TRBV24-1	TRBJ2-1	NA	TRBD2
TGTGCCAGCAGTGGGACTCCCGGCTACGAGCAGTACTTC	CASSGTPGYEQYF	TRBV2	TRBJ2-7	NA	NA
TGTGCCACCAGCAGCCAAGAGGCTAGCGGGGACTACAATGAGCAGTTCTTC	CATSSQEASGDYNEQFF	TRBV15	TRBJ2-1	NA	TRBD2
TGTGCCAGCAGCTTGGGGACTAGCGGGGGGTACACGCAGCATTTT	CASSLGTSGGYTQHF	TRBV7-8	TRBJ1-5	NA	NA
TGCAGCGTCGCCGGGACAGATGTAGACTACGAGCAGTACTTC	CSVAGTDVDYEQYF	TRBV29-1	TRBJ2-7	NA	TRBD1
TGTGCCAGCAGCCCCAGCCCGAAAGAGCTGTTTTTT	CASSPSPKELFF	TRBV9	TRBJ2-2	NA	NA
TGTGCCGGCCGGGACAGGGGATGGGAGACCCAGTACTTC	CAGRDRGWETQYF	TRBV6-4	TRBJ2-5	NA	TRBD1
TGTGCCAGCGGACCGGTGGCTTCCAACGAGCAGTACTTC	CASGPVASNEQYF	TRBV7-3	TRBJ2-7	few	NA
TGTGCCAGTAGTATAGCAGGGGGCGCCTACAATGAGCAGTTCTTC	CASSIAGGAYNEQFF	TRBV19	TRBJ2-1	NA	TRBD1
TGTGCCAGCAGGCCTATCTCCGGGACGGACAGCTCCTACGAGCAGTACTTC	CASRPISGTDSSYEQYF	TRBV12-3/TRBV12-4	TRBJ2-7	few	NA
TGTGCCAGCAGTCCCTATAGACCGGGAAACGAGCAGTACTTC	CASSPYRPGNEQYF	TRBV7-6	TRBJ2-7	NA	NA
TGCGCCAGCAGGGGGGGAGATCACACCTACGAGCAGTACTTC	CASRGGDHTYEQYF	TRBV5-1	TRBJ2-7	NA	NA
TGCGCCAGCAGCGAGGGGAGCACAGATACGCAGTATTTT	CASSEGSTDTQYF	TRBV5-1	TRBJ2-3	many	NA
TGTGCCAGCAGCTTGAACAGTGGGTACTACAATGAGCAGTTCTTC	CASSLNSGYYNEQFF	TRBV5-6	TRBJ2-1	NA	NA
TGCAGCGCATCGGGAGTGAACACCGGGGAGCTGTTTTTT	CSASGVNTGELFF	TRBV29-1	TRBJ2-2	few	NA
TGTGCCAGCAGCTTGACAGGGACTGCGCCCTATGGCTACACCTTC	CASSLTGTAPYGYTF	TRBV7-9	TRBJ1-2	NA	TRBD1
TGTGCCAGCAGCGTAGGGGGCGGGGCTAGCACAGATACGCAGTATTTT	CASSVGGGASTDTQYF	TRBV9	TRBJ2-3	many	NA
TGCAGTGCTAGAGCCCCGTGGCAGGGGGGAAAGACCCAGTACTTC	CSARAPWQGGKTQYF	TRBV20-1	TRBJ2-5	NA	NA
TGTGCCAGCACCGGGGGGGTGGGAGTGGCTACGCAGTATTTT	CASTGGVGVATQYF	TRBV7-2	TRBJ2-3	NA	TRBD2
TGTGCCCGGAGTTCCCGACTAGCGGGGGACGAGCAGTACTTC	CARSSRLAGDEQYF	TRBV30	TRBJ2-7	NA	TRBD2
TGTGCCAGCAGCTTAGTCAGACAGGGGGCCAGTGAGCAGTTCTTC	CASSLVRQGASEQFF	TRBV7-2	TRBJ2-1	NA	TRBD1
TGTGCCACCAGCAGAGGGGAGGGCACAGATACGCAGTATTTT	CATSRGEGTDTQYF	TRBV15	TRBJ2-3	few	NA